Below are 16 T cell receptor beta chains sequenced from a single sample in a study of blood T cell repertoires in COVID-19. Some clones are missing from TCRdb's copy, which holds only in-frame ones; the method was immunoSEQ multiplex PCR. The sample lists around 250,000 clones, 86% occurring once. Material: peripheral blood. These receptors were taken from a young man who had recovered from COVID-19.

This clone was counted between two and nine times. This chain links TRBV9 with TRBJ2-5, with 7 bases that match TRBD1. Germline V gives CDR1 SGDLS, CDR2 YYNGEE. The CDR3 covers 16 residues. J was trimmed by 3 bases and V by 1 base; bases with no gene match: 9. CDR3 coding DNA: TGTGCCAGCAGCGTACTATCCGGGACAGTAAAAGAGACCCAGTACTTC. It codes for CASSVLSGTVKETQYF.

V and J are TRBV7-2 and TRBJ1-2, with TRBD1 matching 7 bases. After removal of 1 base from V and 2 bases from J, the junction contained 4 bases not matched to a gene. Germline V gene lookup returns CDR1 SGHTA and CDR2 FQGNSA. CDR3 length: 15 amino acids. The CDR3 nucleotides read TGTGCCAGCAGCTTAGTAGCACAGGGGAACTATGGCTACACCTTC. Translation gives CASSLVAQGNYGYTF. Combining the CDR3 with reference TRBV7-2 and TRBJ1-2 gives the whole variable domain GAGVSQSPSNKVTEKGKDVELRCDPISGHTALYWYRQSLGQGLEFLIYFQGNSAPDKSGLPSDRFSAERTGGSVSTLTIQRTQQEDSAVYLCASSLVAQGNYGYTFGSGTRLTVV.

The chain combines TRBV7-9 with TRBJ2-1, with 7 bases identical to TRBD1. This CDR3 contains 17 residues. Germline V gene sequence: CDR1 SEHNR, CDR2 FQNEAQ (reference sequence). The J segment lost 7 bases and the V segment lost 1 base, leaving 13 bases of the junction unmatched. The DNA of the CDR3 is TGTGCCAGCAGCTTAGGAGTCCTAGGGGGCTCGGAGAATGAGCAGTTCTTC. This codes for CASSLGVLGGSENEQFF.

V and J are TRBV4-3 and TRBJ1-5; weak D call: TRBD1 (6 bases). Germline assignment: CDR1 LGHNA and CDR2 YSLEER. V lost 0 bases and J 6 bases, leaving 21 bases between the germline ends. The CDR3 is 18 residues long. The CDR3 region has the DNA TGCGCCAGCAGCCAAGACTCTACCGGCAGGGGTAGTAGTCAGCCCCAGCATTTT. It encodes CASSQDSTGRGSSQPQHF.

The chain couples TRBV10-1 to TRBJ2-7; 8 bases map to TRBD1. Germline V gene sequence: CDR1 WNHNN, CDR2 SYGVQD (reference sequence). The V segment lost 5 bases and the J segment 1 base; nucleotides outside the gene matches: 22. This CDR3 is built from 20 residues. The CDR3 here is CASSPLGTGPPMGSSYEQYF. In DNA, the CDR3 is TGCGCCAGCAGTCCCCTCGGGACAGGCCCTCCCATGGGGAGTTCCTACGAGCAGTACTTC.

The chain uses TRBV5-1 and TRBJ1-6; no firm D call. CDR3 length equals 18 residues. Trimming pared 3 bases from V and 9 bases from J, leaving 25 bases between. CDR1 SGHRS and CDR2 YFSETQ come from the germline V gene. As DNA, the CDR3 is TGCGCCAGCAGCTCCGATCGAAGGACGGGAATCAAGGTTTCACCCCTCCACTTT. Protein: CASSSDRRTGIKVSPLHF.

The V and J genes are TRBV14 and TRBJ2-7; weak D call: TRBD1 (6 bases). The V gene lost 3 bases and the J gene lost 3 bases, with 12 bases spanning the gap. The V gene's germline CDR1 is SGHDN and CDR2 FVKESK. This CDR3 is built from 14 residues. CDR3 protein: CASSQLRGFYEQYF. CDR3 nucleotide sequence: TGTGCCAGCAGCCAGCTAAGGGGGTTCTACGAGCAGTACTTC.

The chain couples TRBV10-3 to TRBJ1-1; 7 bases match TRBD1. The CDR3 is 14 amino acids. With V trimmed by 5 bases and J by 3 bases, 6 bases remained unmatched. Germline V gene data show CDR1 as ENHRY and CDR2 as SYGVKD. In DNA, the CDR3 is TGTGCCATCAGTACCGGGACAGCTTACACTGAAGCTTTCTTT. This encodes CAISTGTAYTEAFF.

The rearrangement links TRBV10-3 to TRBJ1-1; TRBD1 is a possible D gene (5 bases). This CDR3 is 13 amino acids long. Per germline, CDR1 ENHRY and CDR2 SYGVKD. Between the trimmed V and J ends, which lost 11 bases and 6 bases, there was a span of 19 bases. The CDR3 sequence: CASRDRWGAEAFF. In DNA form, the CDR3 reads TGTGCCTCTCGCGACCGTTGGGGGGCTGAAGCTTTCTTT.

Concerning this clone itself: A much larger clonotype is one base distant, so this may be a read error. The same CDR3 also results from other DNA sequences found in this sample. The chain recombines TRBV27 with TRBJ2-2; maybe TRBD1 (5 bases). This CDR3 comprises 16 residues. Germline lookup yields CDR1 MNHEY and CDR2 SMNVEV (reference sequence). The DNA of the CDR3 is TGTGCCAGCAGTTTGATTTTCCCCCAGGGTGCCGGAGAGCTGTTTTTT. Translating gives CASSLIFPQGAGELFF.

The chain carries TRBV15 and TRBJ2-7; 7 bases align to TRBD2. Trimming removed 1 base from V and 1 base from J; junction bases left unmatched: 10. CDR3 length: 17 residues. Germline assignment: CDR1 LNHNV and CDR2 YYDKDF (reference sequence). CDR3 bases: TGTGCCACCAGCAGAGGGAAGAGGGAGCGGGATTCCTACGAGCAGTACTTC. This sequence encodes CATSRGKRERDSYEQYF.

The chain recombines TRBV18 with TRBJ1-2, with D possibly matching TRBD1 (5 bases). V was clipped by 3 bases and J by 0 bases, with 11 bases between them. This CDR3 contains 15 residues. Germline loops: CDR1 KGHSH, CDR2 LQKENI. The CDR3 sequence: CASSPSGEPNYGYTF. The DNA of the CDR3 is TGTGCCAGCTCACCCTCGGGGGAACCTAACTATGGCTACACCTTC.

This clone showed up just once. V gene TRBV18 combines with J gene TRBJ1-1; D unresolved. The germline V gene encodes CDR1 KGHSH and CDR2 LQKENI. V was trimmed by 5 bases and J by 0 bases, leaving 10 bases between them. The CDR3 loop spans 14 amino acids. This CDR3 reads CASSSEALNTEAFF. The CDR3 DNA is TGTGCCAGCTCATCCGAGGCCCTGAACACTGAAGCTTTCTTT.

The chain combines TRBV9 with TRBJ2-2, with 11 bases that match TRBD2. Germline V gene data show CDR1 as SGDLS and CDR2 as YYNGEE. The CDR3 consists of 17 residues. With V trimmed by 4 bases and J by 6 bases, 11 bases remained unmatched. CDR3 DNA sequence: TGTGCCAGCAGCCGATGGCGTGGGACTAGCGGCCCCGGGGAGCTGTTTTTT. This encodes CASSRWRGTSGPGELFF.

CDR3 protein: CASSLAPVASTTGELFF. CDR3 DNA sequence: TGTGCCAGCAGCTTAGCTCCTGTTGCATCGACTACCGGGGAGCTGTTTTTT. This chain connects TRBV7-2 to TRBJ2-2, with D unclear. The V gene's germline CDR1 is SGHTA and CDR2 FQGNSA. The V end was cut by 0 bases, the J end by 5 bases, with 16 bases between. The CDR3 covers 17 residues.

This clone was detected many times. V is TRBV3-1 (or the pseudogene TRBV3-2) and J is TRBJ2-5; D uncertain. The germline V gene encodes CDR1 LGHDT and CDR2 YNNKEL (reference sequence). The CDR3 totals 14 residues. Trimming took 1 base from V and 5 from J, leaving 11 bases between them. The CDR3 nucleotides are TGTGCCAGCAGCCAAGGTTTATCACGGGAGACCCAGTACTTC. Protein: CASSQGLSRETQYF.